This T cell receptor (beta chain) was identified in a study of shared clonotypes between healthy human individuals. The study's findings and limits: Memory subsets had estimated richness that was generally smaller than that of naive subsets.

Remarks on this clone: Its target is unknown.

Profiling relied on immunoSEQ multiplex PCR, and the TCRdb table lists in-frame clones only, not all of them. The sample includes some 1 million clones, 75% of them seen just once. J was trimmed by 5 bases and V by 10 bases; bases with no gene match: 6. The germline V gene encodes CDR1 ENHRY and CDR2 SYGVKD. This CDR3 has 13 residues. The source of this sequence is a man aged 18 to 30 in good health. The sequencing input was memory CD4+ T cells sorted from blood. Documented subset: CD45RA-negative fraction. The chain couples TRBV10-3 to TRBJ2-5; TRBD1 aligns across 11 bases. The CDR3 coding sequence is TGTGCCACCGGACAGGGGGCAGGGGAGACCCAGTACTTC. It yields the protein CATGQGAGETQYF.